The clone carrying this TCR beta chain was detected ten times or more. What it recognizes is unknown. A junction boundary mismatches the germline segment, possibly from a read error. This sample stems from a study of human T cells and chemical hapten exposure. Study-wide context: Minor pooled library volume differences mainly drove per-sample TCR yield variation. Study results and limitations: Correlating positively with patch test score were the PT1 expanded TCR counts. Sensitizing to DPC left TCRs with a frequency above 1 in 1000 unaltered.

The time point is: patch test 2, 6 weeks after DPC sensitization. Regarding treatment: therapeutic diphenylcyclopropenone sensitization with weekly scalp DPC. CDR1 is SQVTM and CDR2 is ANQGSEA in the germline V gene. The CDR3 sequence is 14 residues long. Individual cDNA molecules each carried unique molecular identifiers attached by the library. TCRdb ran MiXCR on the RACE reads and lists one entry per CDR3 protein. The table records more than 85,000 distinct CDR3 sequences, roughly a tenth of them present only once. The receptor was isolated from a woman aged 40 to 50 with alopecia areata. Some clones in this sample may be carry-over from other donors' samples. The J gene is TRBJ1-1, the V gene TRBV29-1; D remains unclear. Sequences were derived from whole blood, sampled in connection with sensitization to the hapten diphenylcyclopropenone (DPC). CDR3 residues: CSVEEGPMNTEAFF. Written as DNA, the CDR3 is TGCAGCGTGGAAGAAGGACCCATGAACACTGAAGCTTTCTTT.